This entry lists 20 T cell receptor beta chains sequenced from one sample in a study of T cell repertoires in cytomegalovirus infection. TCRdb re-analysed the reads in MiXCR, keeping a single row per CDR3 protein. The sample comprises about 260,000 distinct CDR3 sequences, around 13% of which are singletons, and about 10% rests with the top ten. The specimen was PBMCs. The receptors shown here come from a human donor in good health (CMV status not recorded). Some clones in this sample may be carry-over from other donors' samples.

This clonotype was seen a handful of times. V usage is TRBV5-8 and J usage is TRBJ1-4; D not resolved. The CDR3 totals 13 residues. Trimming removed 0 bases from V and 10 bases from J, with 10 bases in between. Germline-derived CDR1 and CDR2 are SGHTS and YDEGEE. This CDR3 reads CASSLGPSGKLFF. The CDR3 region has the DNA TGTGCCAGCAGCTTGGGTCCCAGCGGAAAACTGTTTTTT.

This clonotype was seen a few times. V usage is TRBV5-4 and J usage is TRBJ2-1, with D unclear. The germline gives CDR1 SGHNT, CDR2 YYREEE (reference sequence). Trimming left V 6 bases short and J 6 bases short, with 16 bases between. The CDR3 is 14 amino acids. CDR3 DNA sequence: TGTGCCAGCACGGAGCGAGGCAGCCCCAATGAGCAGTTCTTC. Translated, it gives CASTERGSPNEQFF. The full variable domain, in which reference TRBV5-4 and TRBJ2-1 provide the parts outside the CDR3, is ETGVTQSPTHLIKTRGQQVTLRCSSQSGHNTVSWYQQALGQGPQFIFQYYREEENGRGNFPPRFSGLQFPNYSSELNVNALELDDSALYLCASTERGSPNEQFFGPGTRLTVL.

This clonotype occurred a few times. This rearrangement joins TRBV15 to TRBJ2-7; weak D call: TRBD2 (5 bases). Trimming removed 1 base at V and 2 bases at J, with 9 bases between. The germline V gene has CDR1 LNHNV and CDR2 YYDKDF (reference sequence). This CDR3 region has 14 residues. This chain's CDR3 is CATSRATGAYEQYF. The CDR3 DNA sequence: TGTGCCACCAGCAGAGCAACCGGGGCCTACGAGCAGTACTTC.

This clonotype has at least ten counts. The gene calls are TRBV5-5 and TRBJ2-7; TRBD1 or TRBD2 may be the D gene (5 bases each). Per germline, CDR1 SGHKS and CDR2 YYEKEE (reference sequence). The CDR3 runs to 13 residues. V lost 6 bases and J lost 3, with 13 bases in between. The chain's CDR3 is CASMGTLIYEQYF. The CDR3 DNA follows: TGTGCCAGCATGGGGACGCTCATCTACGAGCAGTACTTC.

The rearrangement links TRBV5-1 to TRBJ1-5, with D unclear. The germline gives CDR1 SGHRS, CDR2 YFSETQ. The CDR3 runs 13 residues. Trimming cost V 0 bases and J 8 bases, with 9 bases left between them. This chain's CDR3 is CASSLEGMEPQHF. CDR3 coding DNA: TGCGCCAGCAGCTTGGAGGGTATGGAGCCCCAGCATTTT.

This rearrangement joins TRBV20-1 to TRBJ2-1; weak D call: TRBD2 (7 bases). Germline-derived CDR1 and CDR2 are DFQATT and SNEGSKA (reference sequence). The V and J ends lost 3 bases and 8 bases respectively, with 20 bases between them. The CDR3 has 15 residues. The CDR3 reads CSARGGGGPSDEQFF. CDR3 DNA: TGCAGTGCTAGGGGAGGGGGGGGGCCTTCGGATGAGCAGTTCTTC.

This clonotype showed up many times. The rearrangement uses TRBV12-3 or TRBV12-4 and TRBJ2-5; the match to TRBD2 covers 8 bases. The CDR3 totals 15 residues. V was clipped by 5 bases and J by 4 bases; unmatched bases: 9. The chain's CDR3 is CASSAPGGPGETQYF. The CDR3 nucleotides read TGTGCCAGCAGTGCGCCGGGAGGGCCGGGAGAGACCCAGTACTTC.

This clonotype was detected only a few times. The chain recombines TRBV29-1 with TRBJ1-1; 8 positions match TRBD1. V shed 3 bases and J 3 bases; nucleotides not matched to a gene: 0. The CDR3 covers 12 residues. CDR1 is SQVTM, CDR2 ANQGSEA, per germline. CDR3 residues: CSVETGDTEAFF. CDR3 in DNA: TGCAGCGTTGAGACAGGGGACACTGAAGCTTTCTTT.

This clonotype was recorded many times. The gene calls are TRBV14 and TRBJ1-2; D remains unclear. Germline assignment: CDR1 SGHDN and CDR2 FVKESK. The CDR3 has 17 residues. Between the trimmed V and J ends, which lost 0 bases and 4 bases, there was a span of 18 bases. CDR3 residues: CASSQEVKPGYGYGYTF. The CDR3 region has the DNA TGTGCCAGCAGCCAAGAGGTAAAGCCCGGTTATGGCTATGGCTACACCTTC.

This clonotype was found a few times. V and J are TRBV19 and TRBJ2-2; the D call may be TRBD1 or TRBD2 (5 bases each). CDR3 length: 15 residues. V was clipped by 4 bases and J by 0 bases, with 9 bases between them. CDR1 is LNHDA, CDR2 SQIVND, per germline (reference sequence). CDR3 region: CASSRRGPNTGELFF. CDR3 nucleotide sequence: TGTGCCAGTAGTAGAAGGGGACCGAACACCGGGGAGCTGTTTTTT. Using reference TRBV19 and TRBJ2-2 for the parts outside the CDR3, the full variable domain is DGGITQSPKYLFRKEGQNVTLSCEQNLNHDAMYWYRQDPGQGLRLIYYSQIVNDFQKGDIAEGYSVSREKKESFPLTVTSAQKNPTAFYLCASSRRGPNTGELFFGEGSRLTVL.

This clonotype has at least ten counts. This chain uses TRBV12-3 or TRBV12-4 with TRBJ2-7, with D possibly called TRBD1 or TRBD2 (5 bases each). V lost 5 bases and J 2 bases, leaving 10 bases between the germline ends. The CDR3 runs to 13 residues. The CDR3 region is CASSVRDPYEQYF. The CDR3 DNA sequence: TGTGCCAGCAGTGTCCGGGACCCCTACGAGCAGTACTTC.

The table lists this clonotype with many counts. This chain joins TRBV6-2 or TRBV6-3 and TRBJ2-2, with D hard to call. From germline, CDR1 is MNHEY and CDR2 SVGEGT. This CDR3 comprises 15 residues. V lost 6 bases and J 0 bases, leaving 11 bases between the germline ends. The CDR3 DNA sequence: TGTGCCAGCAGGGGGTGGCTTACGAACACCGGGGAGCTGTTTTTT. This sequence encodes CASRGWLTNTGELFF.

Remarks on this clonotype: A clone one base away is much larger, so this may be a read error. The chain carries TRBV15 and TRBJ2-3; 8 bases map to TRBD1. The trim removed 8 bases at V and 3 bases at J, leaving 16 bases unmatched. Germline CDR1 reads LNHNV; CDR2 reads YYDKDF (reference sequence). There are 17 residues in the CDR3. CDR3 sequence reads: CATGRRSRGRRTDTQYF. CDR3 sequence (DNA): TGTGCCACCGGCCGAAGGTCCAGGGGGCGCCGGACAGATACGCAGTATTTT.

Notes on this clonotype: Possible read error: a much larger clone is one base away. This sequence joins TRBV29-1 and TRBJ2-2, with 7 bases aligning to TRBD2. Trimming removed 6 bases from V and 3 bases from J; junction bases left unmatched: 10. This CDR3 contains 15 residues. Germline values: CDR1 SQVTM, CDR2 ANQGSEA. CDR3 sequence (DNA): TGCAGCGTCGCAGTTCTAGCGGTAGACACCGGGGAGCTGTTTTTT. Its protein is CSVAVLAVDTGELFF.

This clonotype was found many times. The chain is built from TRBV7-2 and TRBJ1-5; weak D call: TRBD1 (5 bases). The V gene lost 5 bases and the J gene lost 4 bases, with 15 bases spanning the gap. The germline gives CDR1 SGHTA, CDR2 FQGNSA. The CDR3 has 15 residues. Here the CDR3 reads CASSVVGGLNQPQHF. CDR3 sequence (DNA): TGTGCCAGCAGCGTAGTGGGGGGGTTGAATCAGCCCCAGCATTTT.

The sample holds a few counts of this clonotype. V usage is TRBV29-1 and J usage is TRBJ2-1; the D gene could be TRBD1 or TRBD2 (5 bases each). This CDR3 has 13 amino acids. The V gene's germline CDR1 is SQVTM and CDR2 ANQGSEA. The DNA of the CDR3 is TGCACCTATGGGGGAGTTCCCTACAATGAGCAGTTCTTC. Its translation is CTYGGVPYNEQFF.

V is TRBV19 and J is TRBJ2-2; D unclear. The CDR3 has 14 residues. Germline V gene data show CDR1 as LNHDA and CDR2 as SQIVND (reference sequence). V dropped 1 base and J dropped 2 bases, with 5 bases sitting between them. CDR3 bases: TGTGCCAGTAGTATAGCAGTTAACACCGGGGAGCTGTTTTTT. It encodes CASSIAVNTGELFF.

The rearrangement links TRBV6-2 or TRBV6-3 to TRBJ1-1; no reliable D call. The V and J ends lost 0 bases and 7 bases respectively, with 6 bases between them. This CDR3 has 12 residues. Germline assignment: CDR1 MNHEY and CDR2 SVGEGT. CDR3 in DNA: TGTGCCAGCAGTTACTCGACCTATGAAGCTTTCTTT. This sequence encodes CASSYSTYEAFF.

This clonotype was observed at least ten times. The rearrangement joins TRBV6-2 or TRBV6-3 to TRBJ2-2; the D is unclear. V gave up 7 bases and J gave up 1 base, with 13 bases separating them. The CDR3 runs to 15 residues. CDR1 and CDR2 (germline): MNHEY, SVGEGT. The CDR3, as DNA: TGTGCCAGCAACCCGATTCAGGAGAACACCGGGGAGCTGTTTTTT. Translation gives CASNPIQENTGELFF.

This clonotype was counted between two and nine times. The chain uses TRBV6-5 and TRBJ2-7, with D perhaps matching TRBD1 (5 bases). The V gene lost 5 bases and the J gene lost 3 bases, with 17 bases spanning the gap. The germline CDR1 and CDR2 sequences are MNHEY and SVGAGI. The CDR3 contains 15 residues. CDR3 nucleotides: TGTGCCAGCAGTGCCACCCGTGGACACGTCTACGAGCAGTACTTC. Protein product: CASSATRGHVYEQYF.